The 20 T cell receptor beta chains presented below share a single source sample, sequenced in a study of technical replicates of blood from a few donors (TCRdb year 2017). Libraries came from the immunoSEQ multiplex PCR assay. TCRdb obtained this table from immuneACCESS and retained in-frame rearrangements with V and J assigned. These tables miss some clones; where compared with another copy, unresolved V genes account for less than half of the shortfall, and the remainder is unexplained. In all, the sample holds tens of thousands of clones, and about 94% of those were seen once. The ten largest clones add up to 0.38% of the sample. The sample consisted of T cells isolated from PBMCs. All receptors derive from a human donor in good health.

This chain joins TRBV2 and TRBJ1-4; D not resolved. The CDR3 runs 14 residues. The germline V gene has CDR1 SNHLY and CDR2 FYNNEI. V was cut by 2 bases and J by 0 bases, with 4 bases left in between. CDR3 loop: CASSEFATNEKLFF. The CDR3 nucleotides are TGTGCCAGCAGTGAATTCGCAACTAATGAAAAACTGTTTTTT.

The chain joins TRBV6-5 to TRBJ2-1; 14 positions match TRBD2. The CDR3 runs 15 residues. Trimming cost V 5 bases and J 7 bases; bases outside gene matches: 4. CDR1 is MNHEY and CDR2 is SVGAGI in the germline V gene. CDR3 residues: CASSRTSGGINEQFF. The CDR3 nucleotides read TGTGCCAGCAGTCGGACTAGCGGGGGGATAAATGAGCAGTTCTTC.

The genes are TRBV28 and TRBJ1-2; maybe TRBD1 (6 bases). The CDR3 totals 12 residues. V lost 8 bases to trimming and J lost 1 base, with 8 bases between them. Germline CDR1 reads MDHEN; CDR2 reads SYDVKM. Written as DNA, the CDR3 is TGTGCCAGCGGACAGAGTAACTATGGCTACACCTTC. Translated, it gives CASGQSNYGYTF.

The J gene is TRBJ2-7, the V gene TRBV27; tentatively, D is TRBD2 (6 bases). With 7 bases removed from V and 7 bases from J, the gap between germline ends came to 20 bases. Germline CDR1 MNHEY, CDR2 SMNVEV (reference sequence). This CDR3 is 14 amino acids long. This CDR3 reads CASNPLSQGGEQYF. In nucleotides, the CDR3 is TGTGCCAGCAATCCCCTTTCCCAGGGAGGAGAGCAGTACTTC.

This chain joins TRBV4-3 and TRBJ2-7, with D tentatively TRBD2 (6 bases). Germline CDR1 reads LGHNA; CDR2 reads YSLEER. V gave up 1 base and J gave up 4 bases, with 17 bases separating them. The CDR3 length is 16 residues. The CDR3 region has the DNA TGCGCCAGCAGCCAAGCGGAGGGTGTTGACATTTACGAGCAGTACTTC. Translating gives CASSQAEGVDIYEQYF.

The rearrangement links TRBV12-5 to TRBJ2-3; D is uncertain. Germline V CDR1 and CDR2: LGHNT, FRNRAP. CDR3 length: 13 residues. Trimming left V 3 bases short and J 10 bases short, with 14 bases between. The CDR3 DNA sequence: TGTGCTAGTGGTTTCGAGAATCTCACCCCGCAGTATTTT. Protein product: CASGFENLTPQYF.

The chain recombines TRBV5-6 with TRBJ2-7, with 11 bases matching TRBD1. Germline assignment: CDR1 SGHDT and CDR2 YYEEEE. CDR3 length equals 14 residues. Losses at the gene ends were 2 bases for V and 5 bases for J; bases not matched to a gene: 3. The CDR3 is CASSFRTGGNEQYF. The CDR3 DNA reads TGTGCCAGCAGCTTTCGGACAGGGGGCAACGAGCAGTACTTC.

The chain has TRBV6-5 and TRBJ2-7, with a possible D match to TRBD2 (5 bases). The CDR3 is made up of 15 amino acids. Germline loops: CDR1 MNHEY, CDR2 SVGAGI. Trimming removed 5 bases from V and 3 bases from J, with 17 bases in between. The CDR3: CASSLIGTAVYEQYF. DNA for the CDR3: TGTGCCAGCAGTCTTATTGGAACAGCGGTCTACGAGCAGTACTTC.

The table lists this clone with a count of one. The V and J genes are TRBV4-2 and TRBJ2-5; TRBD2 matches at 13 bases. CDR1 is LGHNA and CDR2 is YNFKEQ in the germline V gene. This CDR3 comprises 15 residues. V shed 5 bases, J shed 4 bases, and the junction held 4 bases outside the gene matches. The CDR3 DNA follows: TGTGCCAGCAGCTACACTAGCGGGAGGGCAGAGACCCAGTACTTC. It yields the protein CASSYTSGRAETQYF.

This clone was picked up one time. This chain connects TRBV19 to TRBJ2-7, with 8 bases that match TRBD1. Germline lookup yields CDR1 LNHDA and CDR2 SQIVND (reference sequence). The CDR3 runs 14 residues. Trimming removed 5 bases from V and 3 bases from J; junction bases left unmatched: 6. The CDR3, as DNA: TGTGCCAGTAGTCTAGGACAGGGATACTACGAGCAGTACTTC. Amino acids: CASSLGQGYYEQYF.

The gene calls are TRBV5-5 and TRBJ2-1; weak D call: TRBD2 (6 bases). With 2 bases removed from V and 8 bases from J, the gap between germline ends came to 8 bases. Germline CDR1 SGHKS, CDR2 YYEKEE (reference sequence). The CDR3 runs 12 residues. CDR3 region: CASSFERDEQFF. The CDR3 nucleotides are TGTGCCAGCAGCTTCGAGCGGGATGAGCAGTTCTTC. The full variable domain, its missing parts supplied by reference TRBV5-5 and TRBJ2-1, is DAGVTQSPTHLIKTRGQQVTLRCSPISGHKSVSWYQQVLGQGPQFIFQYYEKEERGRGNFPDRFSARQFPNYSSELNVNALLLGDSALYLCASSFERDEQFFGPGTRLTVL.

The gene calls are TRBV9 and TRBJ2-5, with TRBD1 as a possible D gene (6 bases). The CDR3 loop spans 15 amino acids. Trimming removed 4 bases at V and 5 bases at J, with 18 bases between. Per the germline V gene, CDR1 is SGDLS and CDR2 is YYNGEE. CDR3 loop: CASSPGEQGMETQYF. The CDR3 DNA follows: TGTGCCAGCAGCCCCGGGGAACAGGGTATGGAGACCCAGTACTTC. Using reference TRBV9 and TRBJ2-5 for the parts outside the CDR3, the full variable domain is DSGVTQTPKHLITATGQRVTLRCSPRSGDLSVYWYQQSLDQGLQFLIQYYNGEERAKGNILERFSAQQFPDLHSELNLSSLELGDSALYFCASSPGEQGMETQYFGPGTRLLVL.

The chain combines TRBV27 with TRBJ2-7; TRBD1 matches at 9 bases. The germline gives CDR1 MNHEY, CDR2 SMNVEV (reference sequence). J gave up 5 bases and V 6 bases, and 11 bases lay outside the gene matches. The CDR3 totals 15 residues. CDR3 amino acids: CASRLGQGLMNEQYF. The CDR3 DNA reads TGTGCCAGCAGACTCGGACAGGGGCTGATGAACGAGCAGTACTTC.

V and J are TRBV19 and TRBJ2-1; 14 nucleotides match TRBD2. This CDR3 is 16 amino acids long. The ends lost 5 bases at V and 6 bases at J; junction bases unmatched: 6. Germline V gene sequence: CDR1 LNHDA, CDR2 SQIVND (reference sequence). CDR3 sequence reads: CASSPPGLAGVNEQFF. The DNA of the CDR3 is TGTGCCAGTAGTCCGCCGGGACTAGCGGGGGTCAATGAGCAGTTCTTC.

This chain connects TRBV28 to TRBJ2-7; 14 positions match TRBD2. The CDR3 is 16 amino acids. Germline V gene lookup returns CDR1 MDHEN and CDR2 SYDVKM. V was pared by 5 bases and J by 7 bases, with 10 bases of the junction left unmatched. CDR3: CASSNDGTSGRREQYF. CDR3 nucleotides: TGTGCCAGCAGTAACGACGGGACTAGCGGGAGAAGGGAGCAGTACTTC.

V usage is TRBV11-3 and J usage is TRBJ2-1, with 7 nucleotides matching TRBD2. This CDR3 spans 14 amino acids. Trimming at V came to 5 bases and at J to 7 bases, leaving 8 bases not matched to a gene. CDR1 is SGHNT, CDR2 YENEEA, per germline. DNA of the CDR3: TGTGCCAGCAGCCAGCCAGGACTAGGGAATGAGCAGTTCTTC. This encodes CASSQPGLGNEQFF.

This clone was observed once. The chain employs TRBV9 and TRBJ2-1; D not resolved. This CDR3 contains 13 residues. Trimming shortened V by 0 bases and J by 5 bases, and 6 bases separated the two germline ends. The germline CDR1 and CDR2 sequences are SGDLS and YYNGEE. CDR3 sequence (DNA): TGTGCCAGCAGCGTAGCACTCAACAATGAGCAGTTCTTC. Translating gives CASSVALNNEQFF.

The genes are TRBV5-4 and TRBJ2-2; D uncertain. V was pared by 1 base and J by 2 bases, with 6 bases between. CDR1 is SGHNT, CDR2 YYREEE, per germline (reference sequence). There are 14 residues in the CDR3. The chain's CDR3 is CASSLLGNTGELFF. CDR3 in DNA: TGTGCCAGCAGCTTGCTTGGCAACACCGGGGAGCTGTTTTTT.

The V gene is TRBV27, the J gene TRBJ2-3; 7 bases are a match to TRBD2. The length of the CDR3 is 14 residues. Unmatched junction bases numbered 6, after V lost 4 bases and J lost 5 bases. Germline CDR1 MNHEY, CDR2 SMNVEV (reference sequence). Here the CDR3 reads CASSWAGDLDTQYF. CDR3 nucleotides: TGTGCCAGCAGTTGGGCGGGAGATCTAGATACGCAGTATTTT.

This clone was seen a single time. CDR3 nucleotide sequence: TGTGCCTGGAGGGACACCTACGAGCAGTACTTC. Encoded protein: CAWRDTYEQYF. This sequence joins TRBV30 and TRBJ2-7, with D tentatively TRBD1 (5 bases). The ends were cut back, 3 bases at V and 2 bases at J, with 5 bases in the middle. Germline V CDR1 and CDR2: GTSNPN, SVGIG (reference sequence). There are 11 residues in the CDR3.